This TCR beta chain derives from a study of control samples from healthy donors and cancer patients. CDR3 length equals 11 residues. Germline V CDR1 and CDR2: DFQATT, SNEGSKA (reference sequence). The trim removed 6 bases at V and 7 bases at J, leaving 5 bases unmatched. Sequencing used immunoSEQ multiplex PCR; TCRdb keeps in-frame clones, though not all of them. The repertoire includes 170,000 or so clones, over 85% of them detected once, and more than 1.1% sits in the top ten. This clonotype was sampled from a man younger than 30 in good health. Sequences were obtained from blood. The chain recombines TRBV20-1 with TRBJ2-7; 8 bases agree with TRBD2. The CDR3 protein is CSASGGREQYF. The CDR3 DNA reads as TGCAGTGCGAGCGGGGGACGGGAGCAGTACTTC.